This T cell receptor (beta chain) was profiled in a study of early T cells in non-severe SARS-CoV-2 infection. Turning to the study itself: Whole-blood bulk RNA, unsorted, was sequenced, and chains were unpaired.

Unique molecular identifiers tagged individual cDNA molecules. TCRdb re-called the 5' RACE reads with MiXCR, one entry per CDR3 protein. The sample has more than 85,000 distinct CDR3 sequences, around 14% seen once. Notes on the study in general: CD4 and private specificities were missed by VDJdb matching, which favored anti-spike CD8 responses.

A note on this clonotype: Antigen specificity is unknown.

The specimen sequenced was whole blood. This TCR came from an adult who was a healthcare worker with PCR-confirmed SARS-CoV-2 infection or an uninfected control (not recorded which).

The CDR3 spells CSARRDRGYEQYF. Written as DNA, the CDR3 is TGCAGTGCTAGAAGGGACAGGGGATACGAGCAGTACTTC. This chain joins TRBV20-1 and TRBJ2-7; 10 nucleotides align to TRBD1. The V and J ends lost 2 bases and 4 bases, in that order; junction bases with no gene match: 2. The CDR3 has 13 residues. Germline V gene sequence: CDR1 DFQATT, CDR2 SNEGSKA (reference sequence).